The 14 T cell receptor beta chains below were found in one sample sequenced in a study of OX40 agonist ivuxolimab in advanced cancers. The method was the immunoSEQ multiplex PCR assay. Entries here come from immuneACCESS through TCRdb and include only in-frame sequences with V and J called. Some clones fail to appear in such tables; in the studies checked, an unresolved V gene covers under half of the shortfall, and the cause of the remainder is unknown. Here the sample has almost 45,000 clones; roughly 88% occur a single time. Roughly a sixth of the sample comes from the top ten. Sequenced material: CD4+ or CD8+ T cells sorted from blood, taken in a trial of the OX40 agonist ivuxolimab. These receptors came from an adult with an advanced solid tumor such as melanoma, head and neck, liver or kidney cancer.

This clone was counted between two and nine times. V usage is TRBV9 and J usage is TRBJ2-1; 7 nucleotides agree with TRBD1. CDR3 size: 14 residues. Unmatched junction bases numbered 12, after V lost 6 bases and J lost 9 bases. Germline V gene sequence: CDR1 SGDLS, CDR2 YYNGEE. Here the CDR3 DNA reads TGTGCCAGCAACATAGGGGGCGGTAGGGGTGAGCAGTTCTTC. This codes for CASNIGGGRGEQFF.

The chain combines TRBV28 with TRBJ1-5; no reliable D call. Trimming took off 3 bases at V and 3 bases at J, with 12 bases between the two ends. The CDR3 spans 15 residues. CDR1 is MDHEN and CDR2 is SYDVKM in the germline V gene. In nucleotides, the CDR3 is TGTGCCAGCAGTTTTGAGTCAGGCCCCAATCAGCCCCAGCATTTT. Translating gives CASSFESGPNQPQHF.

V usage is TRBV4-3 and J usage is TRBJ2-1; D possibly corresponds to TRBD2 (5 bases). CDR1 LGHNA and CDR2 YSLEER come from the germline V gene. The CDR3 contains 14 residues. Trimming took off 0 bases at V and 6 bases at J, with 9 bases between the two ends. The CDR3 DNA sequence: TGCGCCAGCAGCCAAGATTCGGGGAGCAATGAGCAGTTCTTC. Translating it yields CASSQDSGSNEQFF.

This chain uses TRBV19 with TRBJ2-6; D not certain. Trimming left V 3 bases short and J 0 bases short, with 3 bases between. This CDR3 has 14 residues. Germline V gene sequence: CDR1 LNHDA, CDR2 SQIVND (reference sequence). Written as DNA, the CDR3 is TGTGCCAGTAGTATTATCTCTGGGGCCAACGTCCTGACTTTC. Amino acid sequence: CASSIISGANVLTF.

The rearrangement links TRBV19 to TRBJ1-6; D not certain. The germline V gene has CDR1 LNHDA and CDR2 SQIVND (reference sequence). V gave up 4 bases and J gave up 6 bases, with 7 bases separating them. The CDR3 is made up of 13 amino acids. The CDR3 coding sequence is TGTGCCAGTAGTAGGGAGGGTAATTCACCCCTCCACTTT. Residues: CASSREGNSPLHF.

The gene calls are TRBV29-1 and TRBJ1-5, with D perhaps TRBD1 (6 bases). The CDR3 covers 15 residues. The V end was cut by 7 bases, the J end by 11 bases, with 27 bases between. Germline V gene sequence: CDR1 SQVTM, CDR2 ANQGSEA. CDR3: CSGKRGALRYSAQHF. CDR3 nucleotide sequence: TGCAGCGGGAAGCGGGGGGCGTTGAGGTATTCAGCCCAGCATTTT. The full variable domain, its missing parts supplied by reference TRBV29-1 and TRBJ1-5, is SAVISQKPSRDICQRGTSLTIQCQVDSQVTMMFWYRQQPGQSLTLIATANQGSEATYESGFVIDKFPISRPNLTFSTLTVSNMSPEDSSIYLCSGKRGALRYSAQHFGDGTRLSIL.

The gene calls are TRBV5-5 and TRBJ2-3; TRBD2 aligns across 7 bases. CDR3 length: 17 amino acids. The ends lost 3 bases at V and 6 bases at J; junction bases unmatched: 16. Germline V lookup: CDR1 SGHKS, CDR2 YYEKEE (reference sequence). The CDR3 region has the DNA TGTGCCAGCAGCTCGACGACTAGCAGGATTACGGGGGATACGCAGTATTTT. It codes for CASSSTTSRITGDTQYF.

The rearrangement links TRBV2 to TRBJ2-2; D may be TRBD2 (5 bases). The V end lost 3 bases, the J end lost 5 bases, and 7 bases lay between the germline ends. Germline V gene lookup returns CDR1 SNHLY and CDR2 FYNNEI. The CDR3 consists of 13 residues. The CDR3, as DNA: TGTGCCAGCAGTGACGGGGTTACCGGGGAGCTGTTTTTT. The encoded protein is CASSDGVTGELFF.

The chain combines TRBV2 with TRBJ1-2, with a weak D call TRBD1 (5 bases). Germline lookup yields CDR1 SNHLY and CDR2 FYNNEI. The CDR3 covers 14 residues. Trimming shortened V by 6 bases and J by 7 bases, and 18 bases separated the two germline ends. In DNA form, the CDR3 reads TGTGCCAGCAGCACCACCCGGGACTCTCTTGGCTACACCTTC. It translates to CASSTTRDSLGYTF.

This clone was found once. Here the CDR3 reads CASSSTSGGGGETQYF. CDR3 nucleotides: TGTGCCAGCAGCTCCACTAGCGGGGGAGGAGGAGAGACCCAGTACTTC. The rearrangement joins TRBV11-1 to TRBJ2-5, with 11 positions matching TRBD2. This CDR3 is built from 16 residues. The germline CDR1 and CDR2 sequences are SGHAT and FQDESV (reference sequence). The ends lost 4 bases at V and 4 bases at J; junction bases unmatched: 8. Full variable domain (rest looked up from reference TRBV11-1 and TRBJ2-5): EAEVAQSPRYKITEKSQAVAFWCDPISGHATLYWYRQILGQGPELLVQFQDESVVDDSQLPKDRFSAERLKGVDSTLKIQPAELGDSAMYLCASSSTSGGGGETQYFGPGTRLLVL.

The chain couples TRBV6-1 to TRBJ2-7; D unclear. Trimming cost V 0 bases and J 4 bases, with 7 bases left between them. The CDR3 spans 13 residues. Looked up from germline, CDR1 is MNHNS and CDR2 is SASEGT. The CDR3: CASSEATLYEQYV. The DNA of the CDR3 is TGTGCCAGCAGTGAAGCGACCCTATACGAGCAGTACGTC.

This rearrangement joins TRBV11-3 to TRBJ1-1; possible D gene TRBD1, 5 bases. The CDR3 is 14 residues long. V was cut by 4 bases and J by 0 bases, with 9 bases left in between. The germline V gene encodes CDR1 SGHNT and CDR2 YENEEA. The CDR3 region is CASSWRGMNTEAFF. The DNA of the CDR3 is TGTGCCAGCAGCTGGCGGGGGATGAACACTGAAGCTTTCTTT.

This chain joins TRBV27 and TRBJ2-1; D may be TRBD2 (6 bases). Germline assignment: CDR1 MNHEY and CDR2 SMNVEV (reference sequence). Deletions cut 6 bases from V and 7 bases from J, with 13 bases between. CDR3 length: 13 residues. The CDR3 sequence: CASSLRGNNEQFF. The CDR3 DNA is TGTGCCAGCAGCCTTCGGGGGAATAATGAGCAGTTCTTC.

This clone is a singleton in its sample. The rearrangement joins TRBV9 to TRBJ1-6, with D perhaps TRBD1 (5 bases). This CDR3 contains 13 residues. CDR1 is SGDLS, CDR2 YYNGEE, per germline. With 0 bases removed from V and 7 bases from J, the gap between germline ends came to 5 bases. CDR3 DNA sequence: TGTGCCAGCAGCGTAGGGGGCAATTCACCCCTCCACTTT. It specifies CASSVGGNSPLHF.